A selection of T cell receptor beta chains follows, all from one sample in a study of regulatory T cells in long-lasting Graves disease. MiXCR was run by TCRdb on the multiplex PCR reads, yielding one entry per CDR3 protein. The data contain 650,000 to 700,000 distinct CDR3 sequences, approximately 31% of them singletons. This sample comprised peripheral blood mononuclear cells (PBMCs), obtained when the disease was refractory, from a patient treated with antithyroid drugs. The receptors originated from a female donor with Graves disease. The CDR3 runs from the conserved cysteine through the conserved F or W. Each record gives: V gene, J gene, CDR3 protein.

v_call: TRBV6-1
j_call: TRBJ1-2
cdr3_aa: CASSRTGEGYTF

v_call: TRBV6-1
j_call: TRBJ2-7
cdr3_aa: CASGRGRAYEQYF

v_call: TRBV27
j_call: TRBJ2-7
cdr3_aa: CASSLTQSAYEQYF

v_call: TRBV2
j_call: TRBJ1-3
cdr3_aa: CASSVSSGNTIYF

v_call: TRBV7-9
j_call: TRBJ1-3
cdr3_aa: CASSPTGGNTIYF

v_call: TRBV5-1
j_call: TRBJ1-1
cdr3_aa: CASSIGIMNTEAFF

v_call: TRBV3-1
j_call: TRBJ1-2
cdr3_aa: CASSQDRGGGGYTF

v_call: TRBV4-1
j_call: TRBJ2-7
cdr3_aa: CASSQDNSAGGYEQYF

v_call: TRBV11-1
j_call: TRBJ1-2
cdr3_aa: CASSPIRDDGYTF

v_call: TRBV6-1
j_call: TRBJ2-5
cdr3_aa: CASSKTLDGQETQYF

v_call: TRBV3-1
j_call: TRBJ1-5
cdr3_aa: CASSQNEDQPQHF

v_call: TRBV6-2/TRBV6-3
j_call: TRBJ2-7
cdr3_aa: CASSYSIPSSYEQYF

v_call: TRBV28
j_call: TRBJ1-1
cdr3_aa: CASSPTLPAMDTEAFF

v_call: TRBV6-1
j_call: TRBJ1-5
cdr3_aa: CASSAPGQGRNQPQHF

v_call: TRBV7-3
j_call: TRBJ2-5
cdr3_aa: CASSSQGYQETQYF

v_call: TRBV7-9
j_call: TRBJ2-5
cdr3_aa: CASRNGGPVPLF

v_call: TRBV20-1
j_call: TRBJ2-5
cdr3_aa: CSARGGGGPQTQYF

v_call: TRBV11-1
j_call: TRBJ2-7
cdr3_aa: CASSTSPYEQYF

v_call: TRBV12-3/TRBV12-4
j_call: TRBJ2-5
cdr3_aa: CASSLVGTGGETQYF

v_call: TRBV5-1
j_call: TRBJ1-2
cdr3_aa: CASSGTGGGYGYTF

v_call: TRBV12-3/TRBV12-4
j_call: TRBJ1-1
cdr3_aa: CASRTGGSFDTEAFF

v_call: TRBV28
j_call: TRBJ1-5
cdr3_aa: CASSLPPHQPQHF

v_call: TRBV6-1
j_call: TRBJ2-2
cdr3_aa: CASSTLWGASSGELFF

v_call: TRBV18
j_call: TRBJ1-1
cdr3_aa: CASSTSEGMDTEAFF

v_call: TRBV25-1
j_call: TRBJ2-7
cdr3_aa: CASQRGEQYF

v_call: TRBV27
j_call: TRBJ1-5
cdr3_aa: CASGKGGAGQPQHF

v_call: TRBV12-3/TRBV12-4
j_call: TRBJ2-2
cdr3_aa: CASSYGLAGNTGELFF

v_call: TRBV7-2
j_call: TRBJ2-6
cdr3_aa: CASSLVLLQGANVLTF

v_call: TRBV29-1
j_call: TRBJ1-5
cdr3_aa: CSVLSSNQPQHF

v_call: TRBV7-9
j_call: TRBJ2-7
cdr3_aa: CASSSPGLAGVLEQYF

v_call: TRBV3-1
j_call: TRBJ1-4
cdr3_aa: CASSLRARTDNEKLFF

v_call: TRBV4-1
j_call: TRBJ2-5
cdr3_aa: CASSQSASTSRETQYF

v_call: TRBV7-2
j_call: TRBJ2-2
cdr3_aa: CASSPRDRVTGELFF

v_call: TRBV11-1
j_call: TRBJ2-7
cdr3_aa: CASSFGSFSYEQYF

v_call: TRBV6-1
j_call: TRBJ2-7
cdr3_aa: CASRKGREATEQYF

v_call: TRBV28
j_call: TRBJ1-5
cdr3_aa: CASSLYQPQHF

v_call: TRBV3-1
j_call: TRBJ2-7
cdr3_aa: CASSQVVTNEQYF

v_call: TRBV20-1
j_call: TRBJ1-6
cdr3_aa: CSASSDYNSPLHF

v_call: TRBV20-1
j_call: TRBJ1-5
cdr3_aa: CSGTGQVNQPQHF

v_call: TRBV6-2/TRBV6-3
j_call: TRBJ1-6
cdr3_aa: CASSYRLDVNSPLHF

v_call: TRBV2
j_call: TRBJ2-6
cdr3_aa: CASSNSGANVLTF

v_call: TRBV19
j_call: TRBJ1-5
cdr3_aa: CASSGASTNNQPQHF

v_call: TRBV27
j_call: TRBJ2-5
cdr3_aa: CASSLYRGETQYF

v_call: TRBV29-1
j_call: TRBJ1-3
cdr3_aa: CSVVVSGNTIYF

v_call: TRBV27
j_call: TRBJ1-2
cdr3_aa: CASTFRSGANYGYTF

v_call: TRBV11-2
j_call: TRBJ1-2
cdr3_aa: CASSRLGQDSYGYTF

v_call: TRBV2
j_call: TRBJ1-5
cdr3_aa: CASSDRGRNQPQHF

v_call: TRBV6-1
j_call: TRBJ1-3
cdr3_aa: CASSLRGGRTGNTIYF

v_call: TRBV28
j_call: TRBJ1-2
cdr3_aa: CASSGEGRYGYTF

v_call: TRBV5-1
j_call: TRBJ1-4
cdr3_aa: CASSLRDRGPTNEKLFF

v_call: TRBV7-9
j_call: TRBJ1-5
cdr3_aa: CASSLSPVGQGLNQPQHF

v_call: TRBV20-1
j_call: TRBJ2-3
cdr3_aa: CSASTLAGGTDTQYF

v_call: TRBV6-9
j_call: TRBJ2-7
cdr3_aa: CASSFTDHIATRGKGGQYF

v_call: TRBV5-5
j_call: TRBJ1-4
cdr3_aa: CASSHRTNNEKLFF